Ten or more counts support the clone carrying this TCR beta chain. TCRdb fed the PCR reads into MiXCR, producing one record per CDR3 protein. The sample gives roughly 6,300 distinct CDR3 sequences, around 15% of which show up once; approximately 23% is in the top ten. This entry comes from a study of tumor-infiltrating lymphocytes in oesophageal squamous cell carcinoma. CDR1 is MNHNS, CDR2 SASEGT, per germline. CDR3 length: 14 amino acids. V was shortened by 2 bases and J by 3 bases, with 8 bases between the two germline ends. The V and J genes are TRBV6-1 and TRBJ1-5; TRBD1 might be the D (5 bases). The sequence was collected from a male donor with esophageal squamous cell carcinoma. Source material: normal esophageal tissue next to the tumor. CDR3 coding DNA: TGTGCCAGCAGTGAACAGGGATTCAATCAGCCCCAGCATTTT. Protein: CASSEQGFNQPQHF.